A single sample gave rise to the 15 T cell receptor beta chains below, sequenced in a study of Ad26.COV2.S vaccination and SARS-CoV-2 variants (dated by TCRdb to the early 2020s). According to the study, the label for this sample's treatment or condition signals: about 20 received Ad26.COV2.S at low or high dose, single or two shots; roughly 5 received placebo; per-sample allocation not given. Repertoires of vaccine and placebo recipients were sequenced from samples collected on day 63 after the first injection. Libraries were prepared through the immunoSEQ multiplex PCR assay. Not all clones reach the TCRdb copy of this immuneACCESS table, which keeps in-frame sequences only. Checked studies attribute under half of the gap to unresolved V genes and leave the rest unexplained. This sample holds roughly 320,000 clones; about 82% were observed only once. Of the sample, more than 1.5% is held by the ten largest clones.

The sample in question was peripheral blood, obtained in a trial of Ad26.COV2.S vaccine versus placebo. Receptors originate from a person between 18 and 65 years old who received the Ad26.COV2.S COVID-19 vaccine or a placebo.

The chain links TRBV5-1 to TRBJ2-7; D is uncertain. From germline, CDR1 is SGHRS and CDR2 YFSETQ. The CDR3 runs to 13 residues. Trimming shortened V by 0 bases and J by 4 bases, and 8 bases separated the two germline ends. The CDR3 nucleotides are TGCGCCAGCAGCTTGGATCCGAGGTACGAGCAGTACTTC. Encoded protein: CASSLDPRYEQYF.

The rearrangement joins TRBV30 to TRBJ1-1, with no clear D. This CDR3 is 11 amino acids long. Trimming cost V 3 bases and J 8 bases, with 10 bases left between them. In germline, CDR1 is GTSNPN, CDR2 SVGIG (reference sequence). The CDR3 bases are TGTGCCTGGAGGTATGGCCAGGAAGCTTTCTTT. It is translated as CAWRYGQEAFF.

The V and J genes are TRBV10-3 and TRBJ2-5; 11 nucleotides line up with TRBD2. The CDR3 runs to 18 residues. The trim removed 8 bases at V and 3 bases at J, leaving 17 bases unmatched. Germline V lookup: CDR1 ENHRY, CDR2 SYGVKD. Here the CDR3 reads CAIGDHGVSGGAKETQYF. The CDR3 DNA reads TGTGCCATCGGAGATCATGGTGTTAGCGGGGGGGCCAAAGAGACCCAGTACTTC.

This clone was recorded once. The rearrangement links TRBV2 to TRBJ2-3; either TRBD1 or TRBD2 may fit D (5 bases each). The V end was cut by 5 bases, the J end by 6 bases, with 18 bases between. Germline V lookup: CDR1 SNHLY, CDR2 FYNNEI. This CDR3 has 15 residues. Here the CDR3 DNA reads TGTGCCAGCAGTCCCGGGACGCTAATGGGGGATACGCAGTATTTT. Translated: CASSPGTLMGDTQYF.

This chain links TRBV5-1 with TRBJ2-7, with TRBD2 matching over 8 bases. Germline V gene sequence: CDR1 SGHRS, CDR2 YFSETQ. The junction had 5 bases not matched to a gene; V was cut back by 1 base and J by 2 bases. The CDR3 sequence is 15 residues long. CDR3: CASSLTGGAPYEQYF. CDR3 nucleotides: TGCGCCAGCAGCTTGACGGGGGGGGCCCCCTACGAGCAGTACTTC.

The chain is built from TRBV18 and TRBJ2-3, with D perhaps matching TRBD2 (6 bases). Trimming took off 4 bases at V and 1 base at J, with 12 bases between the two ends. Germline values: CDR1 KGHSH, CDR2 LQKENI. This CDR3 spans 15 amino acids. CDR3 in amino acids: CASSRLTGGTDTQYF. In DNA form, the CDR3 reads TGTGCCAGCTCACGACTAACGGGGGGCACAGATACGCAGTATTTT.

This chain's CDR3 is CASRARDRANSPLHF. CDR3 coding DNA: TGTGCCAGCAGAGCCCGGGACAGGGCTAATTCACCCCTCCACTTT. This rearrangement joins TRBV6-5 to TRBJ1-6; 9 bases agree with TRBD1. The CDR3 is made up of 15 amino acids. Losses at the gene ends were 6 bases for V and 6 bases for J; bases not matched to a gene: 6. Germline assignment: CDR1 MNHEY and CDR2 SVGAGI.

The genes are TRBV20-1 and TRBJ1-4, with a weak D call TRBD1 (6 bases). The CDR3 has 14 residues. Germline V CDR1 and CDR2: DFQATT, SNEGSKA (reference sequence). V was cut by 3 bases and J by 8 bases, with 16 bases left in between. The CDR3 sequence is CSASRGASLEKLFF. The CDR3 nucleotides are TGCAGTGCTAGTCGGGGGGCGAGTTTAGAAAAACTGTTTTTT.

This clone was counted between two and nine times. The rearrangement links TRBV5-8 to TRBJ2-5, with D maybe TRBD1 (6 bases). Germline V gene data show CDR1 as SGHTS and CDR2 as YDEGEE. Trimming stripped 3 bases from V and 12 bases from J, with 18 bases between. CDR3 length: 13 amino acids. The CDR3 DNA reads as TGTGCCAGCAGCTCCACGATACAGGGAGTAAAGTACTTC. It specifies CASSSTIQGVKYF.

The rearrangement links TRBV6-1 to TRBJ1-5; D is ambiguous. The V gene lost 2 bases and the J gene lost 5 bases, with 7 bases spanning the gap. CDR3 length equals 13 residues. Germline loops: CDR1 MNHNS, CDR2 SASEGT. CDR3 nucleotides: TGTGCCAGCAGTGAAAACGAGGATCAGCCCCAGCATTTT. Protein product: CASSENEDQPQHF.

The CDR3 sequence is CASSGMVGADYGYTF. The CDR3 coding sequence is TGTGCCAGCAGTGGAATGGTGGGCGCCGACTATGGCTACACCTTC. V usage is TRBV5-6 and J usage is TRBJ1-2; D is uncertain. The CDR3 has 15 amino acids. The V gene's germline CDR1 is SGHDT and CDR2 YYEEEE. Deletions cut 5 bases from V and 3 bases from J, with 17 bases between.

This clone appeared a few times. The chain is built from TRBV2 and TRBJ1-3; D is unclear. V lost 6 bases and J 2 bases, leaving 11 bases between the germline ends. The germline V gene encodes CDR1 SNHLY and CDR2 FYNNEI. The CDR3 has 14 amino acids. CDR3 loop: CASRATGAGNTIYF. The CDR3 DNA reads as TGTGCCAGCAGGGCGACTGGAGCTGGAAACACCATATATTTT.

The rearrangement uses TRBV3-1 (or the pseudogene TRBV3-2) and TRBJ2-1, with 8 bases lining up with TRBD1. The CDR3 has 15 residues. CDR1 and CDR2 from the germline V gene are LGHDT and YNNKEL (reference sequence). V shed 8 bases and J 9 bases; nucleotides not matched to a gene: 15. CDR3 loop: CASGSGTGVFGEQFF. The CDR3, as DNA: TGTGCCAGCGGTTCCGGGACAGGTGTTTTCGGTGAGCAGTTCTTC.

J is TRBJ1-1 and V is TRBV18, with TRBD1 as a possible D gene (5 bases). V was clipped by 3 bases and J by 8 bases, with 22 bases between them. Germline-derived CDR1 and CDR2 are KGHSH and LQKENI. This CDR3 has 16 amino acids. CDR3 region: CASSPYTRGRTHEAFF. For the CDR3, the DNA is TGTGCCAGCTCACCCTATACTAGGGGCAGGACCCACGAAGCTTTCTTT.

The J gene is TRBJ2-7, the V gene TRBV6-5; weak D call: TRBD1 (5 bases). The germline V gene encodes CDR1 MNHEY and CDR2 SVGAGI. The CDR3 is 15 amino acids. V lost 6 bases and J 2 bases, leaving 17 bases between the germline ends. DNA for the CDR3: TGTGCCAGCAGATTGCGGCAGGGTGGAGCCTACGAGCAGTACTTC. Translating it yields CASRLRQGGAYEQYF.